This T cell receptor (beta chain) was identified during a study of shared clonotypes between healthy human individuals. Overall study context: CD8 memory received one plate per donor, CD8 naive two, CD4 memory three and CD4 naive three.

Deep-level running was used for the assay. Libraries were prepared by immunoSEQ multiplex PCR; TCRdb keeps only in-frame clonotypes and omits some of them. The sample carries about 1 million clones, about 77% recorded once. Overall study results and limits: With few donors, the genetic and exposure-history diversity represented was limited.

Note on this clone: Its antigen is unknown.

The authors divided CD4+ cells into CD45RA+ naive and CD45RA-negative memory subsets. Sequencing input: memory CD4+ T cells sorted from blood. As for subset: CD45RA-negative fraction. The source is a man younger than 30 in good health.

The CDR3 spells CASSLQGTVGYGYTF. In DNA, the CDR3 is TGTGCCAGCAGCTTACAGGGTACAGTAGGATATGGCTACACCTTC. V usage is TRBV6-1 and J usage is TRBJ1-2; a weak D match, TRBD1 (6 bases). The V end lost 6 bases, the J end lost 5 bases, and 19 bases lay between the germline ends. Germline CDR1 reads MNHNS; CDR2 reads SASEGT. The CDR3 is 15 residues long.